Listed below are T cell receptor beta chains from one sample, sequenced in a study of CD8 T cells in Susac syndrome. TCRdb re-called the immunoSEQ multiplex PCR reads through MiXCR, storing one row per CDR3 protein. The sample carries around 130,000 distinct CDR3 sequences, 80% to 85% recorded once. Source material: CD8+ T cells from PBMCs. These receptors were obtained from a human donor with multiple sclerosis. Both conserved end residues are part of each CDR3. Fields, in order: clone size, J gene, D gene, V gene, CDR3 protein, CDR3 DNA. A D gene is named only where the DNA matches it firmly. Clone size is not always given. Where it is, it says once, few, many or a class for expanded clones.

>NA|TRBJ2-3|NA|TRBV9
CASSVAADSTDTQYF
TGTGCCAGCAGCGTAGCGGCGGATAGCACAGATACGCAGTATTTT
>NA|TRBJ2-5|NA|TRBV29-1
CSSFQEDQYF
TGCAGCTCATTCCAGGAGGACCAGTACTTC
>NA|TRBJ2-1|NA|TRBV9
CASSVGLVYEQFF
TGTGCCAGCAGCGTAGGACTAGTCTACGAGCAGTTCTTC
>NA|TRBJ2-3|TRBD1|TRBV12-3/TRBV12-4
CASEDRGHTDTQYF
TGTGCCAGTGAGGACAGGGGGCACACAGATACGCAGTATTTT
>NA|TRBJ1-1|NA|TRBV14
CASSLHQGTEAFF
TGTGCCAGCAGCCTCCACCAGGGGACTGAAGCTTTCTTT
>NA|TRBJ1-1|NA|TRBV7-9
CASSGPGGSGLREAFF
TGTGCCAGCAGCGGCCCGGGGGGCAGTGGGTTACGTGAAGCTTTCTTT
>NA|TRBJ2-2|NA|TRBV19
CASSEGLLWTGELFF
TGTGCCAGTAGTGAGGGCCTACTTTGGACCGGGGAGCTGTTTTTT
>few|TRBJ2-3|NA|TRBV7-8
CASSLLPEADTQYF
TGTGCCAGCAGCTTATTGCCGGAGGCAGATACGCAGTATTTT
>NA|TRBJ1-1|NA|TRBV19
CATETGGNTEAFF
TGTGCCACAGAGACAGGAGGGAACACTGAAGCTTTCTTT
>NA|TRBJ2-2|NA|TRBV15
CATSPFDAGELFF
TGTGCCACCAGCCCGTTTGATGCCGGGGAGCTGTTTTTT
>NA|TRBJ2-1|NA|TRBV24-1
CATSDLTEQFF
TGTGCCACCAGTGATTTGACGGAGCAGTTCTTC
>NA|TRBJ2-1|TRBD2|TRBV28
CASSSYWTSGGYNEQFF
TGTGCCAGCAGTTCCTATTGGACTAGCGGGGGGTACAATGAGCAGTTCTTC